This TCR beta chain is from a study of CD8 T cells in ankylosing spondylitis. General observations from the study: One TCR beta motif, made up of 7 or 8 highly homologous variants, appeared characteristic of ankylosing spondylitis blood. Significant enrichment of disease-linked clones was reportedly seen in matched ankylosing spondylitis synovial fluid. There were earlier reports of some motif variants in reactive arthritis synovial fluid and blood.

By quantitative 5'-RACE with molecular barcodes, the TCR beta libraries were made. A single record per CDR3 protein comes from TCRdb applying MiXCR to the 5' RACE reads. The repertoire has 220,000 or so distinct CDR3 sequences, roughly a tenth of them found once; the top ten carry about a fifth. CDR3 length equals 16 residues. Germline lookup yields CDR1 SGHVS and CDR2 FNYEAQ. V was cut by 5 bases and J by 1 base, with 16 bases left in between. This clonotype was counted a few times. Its antigen is not known. The TCR was taken from a male donor with ankylosing spondylitis or in good health (not recorded which). The specimen sequenced was blood, either unsorted or a sorted T cell fraction (not recorded which). This rearrangement joins TRBV7-6 to TRBJ2-3; D not resolved. The CDR3, as DNA: TGTGCCAGCAGCACATTGGCCCCAGTCGGCACAGATACGCAGTATTTT. Translating gives CASSTLAPVGTDTQYF.